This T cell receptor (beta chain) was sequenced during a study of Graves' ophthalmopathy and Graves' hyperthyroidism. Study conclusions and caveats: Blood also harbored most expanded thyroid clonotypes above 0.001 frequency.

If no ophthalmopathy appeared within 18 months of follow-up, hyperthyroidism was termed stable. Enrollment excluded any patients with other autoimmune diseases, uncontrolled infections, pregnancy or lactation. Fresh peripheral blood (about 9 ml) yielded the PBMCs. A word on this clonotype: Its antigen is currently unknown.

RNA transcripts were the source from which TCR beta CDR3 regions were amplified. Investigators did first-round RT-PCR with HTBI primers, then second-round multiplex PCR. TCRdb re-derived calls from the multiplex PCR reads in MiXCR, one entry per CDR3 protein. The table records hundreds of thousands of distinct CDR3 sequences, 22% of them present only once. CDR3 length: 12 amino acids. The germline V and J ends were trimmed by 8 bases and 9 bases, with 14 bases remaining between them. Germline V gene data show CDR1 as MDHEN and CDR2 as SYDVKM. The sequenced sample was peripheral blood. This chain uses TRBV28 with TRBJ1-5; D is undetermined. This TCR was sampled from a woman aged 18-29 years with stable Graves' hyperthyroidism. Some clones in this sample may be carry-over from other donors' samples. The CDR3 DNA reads TGTGCCAGCGACTGGGATTTCCGGCCCCAGCATTTT. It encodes CASDWDFRPQHF.